Listed below are T cell receptor beta chains from one sample, sequenced in a study of blood T cell repertoires in COVID-19. Clones were sequenced by immunoSEQ multiplex PCR, and TCRdb holds only the in-frame ones, with some missing. The sample holds some 65,000 clones, roughly 87% seen once. Material for sequencing was peripheral blood. These receptors were obtained from a man between 45 and 60 years old with COVID-19, enrolled during active disease. Both conserved end residues are part of each CDR3. A D gene is named only where the DNA matches it firmly. Clone size is not always given. Where it is, it says once, few, many or a class for expanded clones.

D gene: NA; V gene: TRBV9; J gene: TRBJ1-1; clone size: few; CDR3 protein: CASSVSGVENTEAFF; CDR3 DNA: TGTGCCAGCAGCGTTTCAGGGGTCGAGAACACTGAAGCTTTCTTT
D gene: TRBD2; V gene: TRBV7-2; J gene: TRBJ2-7; clone size: NA; CDR3 protein: CASSTQRLAAEEQYF; CDR3 DNA: TGTGCCAGCAGCACACAAAGACTAGCAGCCGAAGAGCAGTACTTC
D gene: NA; V gene: TRBV11-2; J gene: TRBJ1-1; clone size: few; CDR3 protein: CASSLGIWPLANTEAFF; CDR3 DNA: TGTGCCAGCAGCTTAGGCATATGGCCACTAGCCAACACTGAAGCTTTCTTT
D gene: TRBD1; V gene: TRBV5-1; J gene: TRBJ1-1; clone size: NA; CDR3 protein: CASSLGTGAPEAFF; CDR3 DNA: TGCGCCAGCAGCTTGGGGACAGGGGCCCCTGAAGCTTTCTTT
D gene: TRBD1; V gene: TRBV10-3; J gene: TRBJ2-4; clone size: NA; CDR3 protein: CAISDPGGIGNIQYF; CDR3 DNA: TGTGCCATCAGTGACCCAGGGGGAATCGGAAACATTCAGTACTTC
D gene: NA; V gene: TRBV4-2; J gene: TRBJ1-1; clone size: NA; CDR3 protein: CASSQGGETEAFF; CDR3 DNA: TGTGCCAGCAGCCAAGGGGGGGAGACTGAAGCTTTCTTT
D gene: NA; V gene: TRBV14; J gene: TRBJ1-1; clone size: NA; CDR3 protein: CASSQDQRYTEAFF; CDR3 DNA: TGTGCCAGCAGCCAAGATCAGAGGTACACTGAAGCTTTCTTT
D gene: NA; V gene: TRBV5-5; J gene: TRBJ2-2; clone size: NA; CDR3 protein: CASSLGLGLNTGELFF; CDR3 DNA: TGTGCCAGCAGCTTAGGCCTTGGGCTGAACACCGGGGAGCTGTTTTTT
D gene: TRBD1; V gene: TRBV19; J gene: TRBJ1-2; clone size: NA; CDR3 protein: CASSTLQGANGYTF; CDR3 DNA: TGTGCCAGTAGTACCCTACAGGGGGCAAATGGCTACACCTTC
D gene: NA; V gene: TRBV12-3/TRBV12-4; J gene: TRBJ1-5; clone size: NA; CDR3 protein: CASSARDQPQHF; CDR3 DNA: TGTGCCAGCAGTGCCCGGGATCAGCCCCAGCATTTT
D gene: NA; V gene: TRBV7-3; J gene: TRBJ2-2; clone size: once; CDR3 protein: CASSPNGNTGELFF; CDR3 DNA: TGTGCCAGCAGCCCAAACGGGAACACCGGGGAGCTGTTTTTT
D gene: TRBD2; V gene: TRBV5-4; J gene: TRBJ2-3; clone size: NA; CDR3 protein: CASSQRLAGGIDTQYF; CDR3 DNA: TGTGCCAGCAGCCAGAGACTAGCGGGAGGAATAGATACGCAGTATTTT
D gene: NA; V gene: TRBV2; J gene: TRBJ1-2; clone size: NA; CDR3 protein: CASSEASAVYGYTF; CDR3 DNA: TGTGCCAGCAGTGAAGCAAGCGCGGTCTATGGCTACACCTTC
D gene: NA; V gene: TRBV3-1/TRBV3-2; J gene: TRBJ1-4; clone size: NA; CDR3 protein: CASSQAPGDTEKLFF; CDR3 DNA: TGTGCCAGCAGCCAAGCTCCAGGGGACACGGAAAAACTGTTTTTT
D gene: NA; V gene: TRBV6-2/TRBV6-3; J gene: TRBJ2-5; clone size: few; CDR3 protein: CASSPPRVQETQYF; CDR3 DNA: TGTGCCAGCAGTCCCCCCAGGGTGCAAGAGACCCAGTACTTC
D gene: TRBD2; V gene: TRBV10-3; J gene: TRBJ2-1; clone size: NA; CDR3 protein: CAISESDGTSGRGEQFF; CDR3 DNA: TGTGCCATCAGTGAGTCCGATGGGACTAGCGGGAGAGGTGAGCAGTTCTTC
D gene: TRBD1; V gene: TRBV9; J gene: TRBJ2-5; clone size: NA; CDR3 protein: CASSVNRGRETQYF; CDR3 DNA: TGTGCCAGCAGCGTCAACAGGGGACGGGAGACCCAGTACTTC
D gene: NA; V gene: TRBV7-2; J gene: TRBJ2-5; clone size: NA; CDR3 protein: CASSPAGGLGSFETQYF; CDR3 DNA: TGTGCCAGCAGCCCCGCAGGGGGACTAGGGTCTTTCGAGACCCAGTACTTC
D gene: NA; V gene: TRBV5-1; J gene: TRBJ2-7; clone size: few; CDR3 protein: CASSLRGNYEQYF; CDR3 DNA: TGCGCCAGCAGTCTTAGGGGCAACTACGAGCAGTACTTC
D gene: TRBD1; V gene: TRBV7-9; J gene: TRBJ2-5; clone size: NA; CDR3 protein: CASSLARGDRESQETQYF; CDR3 DNA: TGTGCCAGCAGCTTAGCGAGGGGGGACAGGGAGTCACAAGAGACCCAGTACTTC
D gene: NA; V gene: TRBV29-1; J gene: TRBJ1-1; clone size: once; CDR3 protein: CSVTLSAGIDKAFF; CDR3 DNA: TGCAGCGTTACACTTTCTGCGGGGATCGACAAAGCTTTCTTT
D gene: TRBD1; V gene: TRBV12-3/TRBV12-4; J gene: TRBJ2-7; clone size: NA; CDR3 protein: CASRQGSHEQYF; CDR3 DNA: TGTGCCAGCAGACAGGGGTCCCACGAGCAGTACTTC
D gene: NA; V gene: TRBV12-3/TRBV12-4; J gene: TRBJ2-5; clone size: NA; CDR3 protein: CASRGDQETQYF; CDR3 DNA: TGTGCCAGCAGAGGGGACCAAGAGACCCAGTACTTC
D gene: NA; V gene: TRBV27; J gene: TRBJ1-1; clone size: NA; CDR3 protein: CASSSRSGPAFF; CDR3 DNA: TGTGCCAGCAGTTCCCGAAGTGGGCCAGCTTTCTTT
D gene: TRBD2; V gene: TRBV3-1/TRBV3-2; J gene: TRBJ2-7; clone size: NA; CDR3 protein: CASSQALRSSGSPYEQYF; CDR3 DNA: TGTGCCAGCAGCCAAGCGCTGAGATCTAGCGGGAGTCCCTACGAGCAGTACTTC
D gene: TRBD1; V gene: TRBV4-3; J gene: TRBJ1-4; clone size: NA; CDR3 protein: CASSPRTGEDEKLFF; CDR3 DNA: TGCGCCAGCAGCCCGCGGACAGGGGAGGATGAAAAACTGTTTTTT
D gene: NA; V gene: TRBV2; J gene: TRBJ1-5; clone size: NA; CDR3 protein: CASRDSSHQPQHF; CDR3 DNA: TGTGCCAGCAGGGACAGTAGCCATCAGCCCCAGCATTTT
D gene: NA; V gene: TRBV5-1; J gene: TRBJ2-2; clone size: NA; CDR3 protein: CASSLYGTPGELFF; CDR3 DNA: TGCGCCAGCAGCCTATACGGGACTCCCGGGGAGCTGTTTTTT
D gene: TRBD1; V gene: TRBV18; J gene: TRBJ1-5; clone size: NA; CDR3 protein: CASSSTGDLGQPQHF; CDR3 DNA: TGTGCCAGCTCTTCGACAGGGGATTTGGGTCAGCCCCAGCATTTT
D gene: NA; V gene: TRBV5-1; J gene: TRBJ2-7; clone size: NA; CDR3 protein: CASSLGYSTDNPLSYEQYF; CDR3 DNA: TGCGCCAGCAGCTTAGGTTACTCAACTGACAACCCTTTGTCCTACGAGCAGTACTTC
D gene: NA; V gene: TRBV6-6; J gene: TRBJ1-1; clone size: NA; CDR3 protein: CASSSYKNTEAFF; CDR3 DNA: TGTGCCAGCAGCTCTTACAAGAACACTGAAGCTTTCTTT
D gene: NA; V gene: TRBV5-1; J gene: TRBJ2-5; clone size: NA; CDR3 protein: CASSFQGLGETQYF; CDR3 DNA: TGCGCCAGCAGCTTCCAGGGATTAGGAGAGACCCAGTACTTC
D gene: NA; V gene: TRBV7-2; J gene: TRBJ2-1; clone size: NA; CDR3 protein: CASSFDKYNEQFF; CDR3 DNA: TGTGCCAGCAGCTTTGACAAATACAATGAGCAGTTCTTC
D gene: NA; V gene: TRBV7-9; J gene: TRBJ2-5; clone size: NA; CDR3 protein: CASSLFGATGRYF; CDR3 DNA: TGTGCCAGCAGCTTATTCGGGGCAACAGGGAGGTACTTC
D gene: NA; V gene: TRBV5-1; J gene: TRBJ2-7; clone size: few; CDR3 protein: CASSPAGSGLTLSYEQYF; CDR3 DNA: TGCGCCAGCAGCCCGGCCGGCTCGGGGTTGACTCTTTCCTACGAGCAGTACTTC
D gene: NA; V gene: TRBV28; J gene: TRBJ1-3; clone size: NA; CDR3 protein: CASSRGSSGNTIYF; CDR3 DNA: TGTGCCAGCAGTCGGGGAAGCTCTGGAAACACCATATATTTT
D gene: NA; V gene: TRBV15; J gene: TRBJ1-4; clone size: NA; CDR3 protein: CATSRDPDEKLFF; CDR3 DNA: TGTGCCACCAGCAGAGACCCAGATGAAAAACTGTTTTTT
D gene: NA; V gene: TRBV5-5; J gene: TRBJ2-3; clone size: NA; CDR3 protein: CASSLSADTQYF; CDR3 DNA: TGTGCCAGCAGCTTGAGTGCGGATACGCAGTATTTT
D gene: TRBD2; V gene: TRBV18; J gene: TRBJ2-3; clone size: NA; CDR3 protein: CASSREASGSTDTQYF; CDR3 DNA: TGTGCCAGCTCACGCGAGGCTAGCGGGAGTACAGATACGCAGTATTTT
D gene: TRBD2; V gene: TRBV24-1; J gene: TRBJ2-1; clone size: NA; CDR3 protein: CATSDPSGDYNEQFF; CDR3 DNA: TGTGCCACCAGTGATCCTAGCGGGGACTACAATGAGCAGTTCTTC
D gene: TRBD1; V gene: TRBV7-9; J gene: TRBJ1-5; clone size: NA; CDR3 protein: CASSQDRPGPQHF; CDR3 DNA: TGTGCCAGCAGCCAGGACAGGCCGGGGCCCCAGCATTTT
D gene: NA; V gene: TRBV7-2; J gene: TRBJ2-5; clone size: NA; CDR3 protein: CASSLAPVRTQYF; CDR3 DNA: TGTGCCAGCAGCTTAGCCCCGGTTAGGACCCAGTACTTC
D gene: TRBD2; V gene: TRBV14; J gene: TRBJ2-2; clone size: few; CDR3 protein: CASSQRGRPYLTGELFF; CDR3 DNA: TGTGCCAGCAGCCAACGCGGGAGACCCTATCTCACCGGGGAGCTGTTTTTT
D gene: NA; V gene: TRBV5-1; J gene: TRBJ1-5; clone size: once; CDR3 protein: CATSNSNQPQHF; CDR3 DNA: TGCGCCACCTCTAACAGCAATCAGCCCCAGCATTTT
D gene: TRBD2; V gene: TRBV5-4; J gene: TRBJ2-7; clone size: NA; CDR3 protein: CASNPGLAGASYEQYF; CDR3 DNA: TGTGCCAGCAATCCGGGACTAGCGGGGGCCTCCTACGAGCAGTACTTC
D gene: NA; V gene: TRBV5-1; J gene: TRBJ1-1; clone size: few; CDR3 protein: CARIQPRDTEAFF; CDR3 DNA: TGCGCCCGGATCCAACCCAGGGACACTGAAGCTTTCTTT
D gene: TRBD1; V gene: TRBV5-4; J gene: TRBJ2-7; clone size: NA; CDR3 protein: CASSPVRPSGGEQYF; CDR3 DNA: TGTGCCAGCAGCCCCGTGAGACCCTCAGGGGGCGAGCAGTACTTC
D gene: TRBD2; V gene: TRBV28; J gene: TRBJ2-5; clone size: NA; CDR3 protein: CASSQIGLAQDF; CDR3 DNA: TGTGCCAGCAGTCAGATCGGACTAGCGCAGGACTTC
D gene: TRBD1; V gene: TRBV5-1; J gene: TRBJ2-7; clone size: NA; CDR3 protein: CASSLGVGGRSYEQYF; CDR3 DNA: TGCGCCAGCAGCTTGGGGGTAGGGGGCCGCTCCTACGAGCAGTACTTC
D gene: TRBD1; V gene: TRBV25-1; J gene: TRBJ1-2; clone size: NA; CDR3 protein: CASSEYDGGGSGYTF; CDR3 DNA: TGTGCCAGCAGTGAATATGACGGAGGGGGCAGTGGCTACACCTTC
D gene: NA; V gene: TRBV5-5; J gene: TRBJ2-1; clone size: NA; CDR3 protein: CASSFGIVSSYNEQFF; CDR3 DNA: TGTGCCAGCAGCTTCGGGATCGTTAGCTCCTACAATGAGCAGTTCTTC
D gene: TRBD1; V gene: TRBV7-8; J gene: TRBJ2-5; clone size: NA; CDR3 protein: CASSLSRGLGETQYF; CDR3 DNA: TGTGCCAGCAGCTTGAGCAGGGGGCTAGGAGAGACCCAGTACTTC
D gene: NA; V gene: TRBV5-1; J gene: TRBJ2-7; clone size: NA; CDR3 protein: CASSSGGYLYEQYF; CDR3 DNA: TGCGCCAGCAGTAGTGGCGGGTACCTCTACGAGCAGTACTTC
D gene: TRBD1; V gene: TRBV7-2; J gene: TRBJ1-1; clone size: NA; CDR3 protein: CASSPIPPGGRGTEAFF; CDR3 DNA: TGTGCCAGCAGCCCTATCCCCCCAGGGGGCAGGGGCACTGAAGCTTTCTTT
D gene: TRBD1; V gene: TRBV19; J gene: TRBJ1-2; clone size: NA; CDR3 protein: CASSIGGGPANYGYTF; CDR3 DNA: TGTGCCAGTAGTATTGGAGGGGGCCCAGCTAACTATGGCTACACCTTC
D gene: TRBD2; V gene: TRBV5-6; J gene: TRBJ2-7; clone size: NA; CDR3 protein: CASSPYTGGTKQYF; CDR3 DNA: TGTGCCAGCAGCCCGTACACCGGGGGGACTAAGCAGTACTTC